One TCR beta chain is described in this entry. Its cognate antigen is unknown. The data are from a study of cytomegalovirus exposure and HLA in healthy donors. Study at large: Among the approximately 400 donors who were genotyped, roughly 76% fell in the genetic ancestry cluster that is associated with self-reported Caucasian donors. Whole-study findings and limits: Sequencing had likely introduced a cluster of highly shared sequence variants as an artifact. Altogether, 164 TCR beta chains were recorded as cytomegalovirus-associated. A previous analysis found most TCR beta V segments productive roughly 87% or roughly 30% of the time.

CDR1 is SGHKS, CDR2 YYEKEE, per germline (reference sequence). Trimming took off 4 bases at V and 4 bases at J, with 21 bases between the two ends. The CDR3 covers 17 residues. Use of 60 Vbeta and 13 Jbeta primers characterized the PCR. Clones were read by immunoSEQ multiplex PCR, and TCRdb kept only the in-frame ones, dropping some. This table has over 150,000 clones, around four fifths appearing once. The chain links TRBV5-5 to TRBJ2-4; TRBD1 might be the D (6 bases). The TCR originated in a boy aged 2 to 10 in good health and CMV-seronegative. The sample comprised PBMCs. The CDR3 bases are TGTGCCAGCAGCGGGTTGGTTTGGGACATACCTAAAAACATTCAGTACTTC. This gives the protein CASSGLVWDIPKNIQYF.